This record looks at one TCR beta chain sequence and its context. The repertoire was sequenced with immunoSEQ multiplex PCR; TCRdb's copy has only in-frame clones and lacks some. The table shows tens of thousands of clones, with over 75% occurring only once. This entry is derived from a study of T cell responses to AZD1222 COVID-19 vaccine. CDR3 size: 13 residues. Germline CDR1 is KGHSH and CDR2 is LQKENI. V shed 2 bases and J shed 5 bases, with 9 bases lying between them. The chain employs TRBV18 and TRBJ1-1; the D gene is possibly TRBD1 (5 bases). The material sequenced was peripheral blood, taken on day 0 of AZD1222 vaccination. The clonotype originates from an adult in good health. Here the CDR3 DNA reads TGTGCCAGCTCACCAATGGGGGGGACTGAAGCTTTCTTT. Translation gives CASSPMGGTEAFF.